Included here is one TCR beta chain sequence, with context. The CDR3 totals 16 residues. Trimming cost V 5 bases and J 6 bases; bases outside gene matches: 13. The germline gives CDR1 SGHNT, CDR2 YYREEE (reference sequence). The data belong to a study of OX40 agonist ivuxolimab in advanced cancers. The overall study: Patients undergoing dose escalation presented with hepatocellular carcinoma, melanoma, renal cell or head and neck cancer.

Autoimmune disease history or systemic immunosuppression led to patients being barred. Libraries were prepared by immunoSEQ multiplex PCR; TCRdb keeps only in-frame clonotypes and omits some of them. The sample yields about 100,000 clones, over 75% seen once. The clonotype was recovered from an adult with an advanced solid tumor such as melanoma, head and neck, liver or kidney cancer. The genes are TRBV5-4 and TRBJ2-1; 8 bases align to TRBD2. Sequencing was performed on CD4+ or CD8+ T cells sorted from blood, taken in a trial of the OX40 agonist ivuxolimab. In DNA form, the CDR3 reads TGTGCCAGCAGGGAGGCGGGGGGAGGGCGCAGCAATGAGCAGTTCTTC. Amino acid sequence: CASREAGGGRSNEQFF.